A single sample is the source of the 5 T cell receptor beta chains below, sequenced in a study of shared clonotypes between healthy human individuals. Libraries were prepared by immunoSEQ multiplex PCR; TCRdb keeps only in-frame clonotypes and omits some of them. The sample records about 2.1 million clones, around 93% being singletons. Terminally differentiated effector memory CD45RA+ cells were excluded from the naive CD8 cells, which were CD45RO-negative and positively selected for CCR7. The specimen sequenced was naive CD8+ T cells from PBMCs. These receptors all stem from a man between 18 and 35 years old in good health. Some clones in this sample may be carry-over from other donors' samples.

The CDR3 sequence: CASSLGGGRNTGELFF. CDR3 sequence (DNA): TGTGCCAGCAGCTTAGGTGGGGGCAGGAACACCGGGGAGCTGTTTTTT. The gene calls are TRBV7-9 and TRBJ2-2, with a weak D call TRBD1 (6 bases). The CDR3 covers 16 residues. Deletions cut 1 base from V and 1 base from J, with 10 bases between. CDR1 SEHNR and CDR2 FQNEAQ come from the germline V gene (reference sequence).

As to this clone: Other DNA sequences in this specimen translate into the identical CDR3. The chain carries TRBV29-1 and TRBJ2-7; unclear D gene. Germline V gene data show CDR1 as SQVTM and CDR2 as ANQGSEA. This CDR3 has 13 amino acids. V was pared by 0 bases and J by 1 base, with 7 bases between. The CDR3, as DNA: TGCAGCGTTGAAGATCCCAGTTCCTACGAGCAGTACTTC. Its protein product is CSVEDPSSYEQYF.

This chain links TRBV12-5 with TRBJ2-1; D uncertain. Germline V gene data show CDR1 as LGHNT and CDR2 as FRNRAP. Trimming removed 5 bases from V and 3 bases from J, with 5 bases in between. This CDR3 has 12 amino acids. This CDR3 is CASGGVYNEQFF. CDR3 in DNA: TGTGCTAGTGGTGGGGTCTACAATGAGCAGTTCTTC.

In DNA, the CDR3 is TGTGCCAGCAGCTTTGGACGGGACAATGAGCAGTTCTTC. Protein sequence: CASSFGRDNEQFF. The chain recombines TRBV13 with TRBJ2-1; no reliable D call. From germline, CDR1 is PRHDT and CDR2 FYEKMQ (reference sequence). Trimming pared 3 bases from V and 5 bases from J, leaving 8 bases between. CDR3 length equals 13 residues.

The chain joins TRBV28 to TRBJ2-7, with TRBD2 matching over 11 bases. With 8 bases clipped from V and 4 bases from J, the junction kept 7 bases outside the gene matches. Germline V gives CDR1 MDHEN, CDR2 SYDVKM. The CDR3 extends over 14 amino acids. CDR3 DNA sequence: TGTGCCAGCTCCCAGGGACTAGCGGAGTACGAGCAGTACTTC. It codes for CASSQGLAEYEQYF.